This T cell receptor beta chain stems from a study of CD8 T cells in Susac syndrome. Trimming stripped 0 bases from V and 3 bases from J, with 14 bases between. The CDR3 consists of 15 residues. Germline V CDR1 and CDR2: DFQATT, SNEGSKA (reference sequence). When the RNA was reverse transcribed, random hexamers were used with an input of about 0.5 to 1 ug. TCRdb called the immunoSEQ multiplex PCR reads again in MiXCR, with one record for every CDR3 protein. This sample has approximately 100,000 distinct CDR3 sequences; 92% occur once, and the top ten carry roughly 0.14%. The sequenced sample consisted of CD4+ T cells from PBMCs. The rearrangement uses TRBV20-1 and TRBJ1-1; tentatively, D is TRBD1 (5 bases). The sequence was collected from a human donor in good health. CDR3: CSARDRDRLYTEAFF. CDR3 bases: TGCAGTGCTAGAGATAGAGACAGACTTTACACTGAAGCTTTCTTT.